The TCR beta chain under discussion was sequenced for a study of shared clonotypes between healthy human individuals. Under the authors' procedure: Junction-only sequences without quality scores came from ImmunoSEQ, so filtering differed. Sequenced by immunoSEQ multiplex PCR; TCRdb stores in-frame clones only, minus some. D and trimming were read from the DNA, whereas the V and J calls and clone size are those reported in that table. This table holds 2 million to 2.5 million clones, about 92% found once. The CDR3 consists of 15 residues. Germline loops: CDR1 SGHRS, CDR2 YFSETQ. The ends lost 1 base at V and 6 bases at J; junction bases unmatched: 6.

This clonotype was sampled from a man between 18 and 35 years old in good health. Some clones in this sample may be carry-over from other donors' samples. The sample comprised naive CD4+ T cells from PBMCs. Subset specified: CD45RA+ positively selected. The chain joins TRBV5-1 to TRBJ2-7, with 11 positions matching TRBD2. The CDR3 here is CASSLPLAGVAEQYF. DNA of the CDR3: TGCGCCAGCAGCTTGCCACTAGCGGGAGTTGCCGAGCAGTACTTC. Looking up the rest from reference TRBV5-1 and TRBJ2-7 gives the full variable domain: KAGVTQTPRYLIKTRGQQVTLSCSPISGHRSVSWYQQTPGQGLQFLFEYFSETQRNKGNFPGRFSGRQFSNSRSEMNVSTLELGDSALYLCASSLPLAGVAEQYFGPGTRLTVT.